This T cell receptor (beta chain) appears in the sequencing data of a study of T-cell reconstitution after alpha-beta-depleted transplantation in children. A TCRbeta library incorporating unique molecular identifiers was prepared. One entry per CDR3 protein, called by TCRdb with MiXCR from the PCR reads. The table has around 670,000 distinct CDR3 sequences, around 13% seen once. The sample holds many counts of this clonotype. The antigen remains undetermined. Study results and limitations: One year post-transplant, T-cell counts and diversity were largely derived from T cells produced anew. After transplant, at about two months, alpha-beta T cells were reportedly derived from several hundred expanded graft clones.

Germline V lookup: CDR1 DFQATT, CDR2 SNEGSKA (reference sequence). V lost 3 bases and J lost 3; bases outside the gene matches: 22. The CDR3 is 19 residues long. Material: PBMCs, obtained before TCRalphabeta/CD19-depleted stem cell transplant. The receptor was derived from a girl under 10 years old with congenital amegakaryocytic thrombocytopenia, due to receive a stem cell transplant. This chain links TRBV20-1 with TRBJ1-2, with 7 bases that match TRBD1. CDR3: CSARGDSYTLRHSHYGYTF. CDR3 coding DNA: TGCAGTGCTAGGGGGGACAGTTACACCCTGCGCCACTCACACTATGGCTACACCTTC.